A selection of T cell receptor beta chains follows, all from one sample in a study of T cell repertoires in ileal Crohn's disease. The method was immunoSEQ multiplex PCR; TCRdb's version includes in-frame clones alone and lacks a portion of them. The repertoire holds about 6,600 clones, with 55% to 75% as singletons. Specimen: ileal tissue. These receptors were taken from an adult with Crohn's disease. Both conserved end residues are part of each CDR3. A D gene is named only where the DNA matches it firmly. Some rows have no size entry. The others give once, few or many, or a class for an expanded clone.

D gene	V gene	clone size	J gene	CDR3 protein	CDR3 DNA
.	TRBV7-9	.	TRBJ1-1	CASSKEVENTEAFF	TGTGCCAGCAGCAAAGAGGTGGAGAACACTGAAGCTTTCTTT
TRBD1	TRBV18	few	TRBJ1-4	CASSMDRTNEKLFF	TGTGCCAGCTCAATGGACAGGACCAATGAAAAACTGTTTTTT
TRBD1	TRBV9	.	TRBJ2-3	CASSPRQGGNTDTQYF	TGTGCCAGCAGCCCCCGACAGGGTGGTAACACAGATACGCAGTATTTT
TRBD1	TRBV28	.	TRBJ2-4	CASREGTGGNIQYF	TGTGCCAGCAGAGAGGGGACAGGGGGGAACATTCAGTACTTC
.	TRBV9	.	TRBJ2-6	CASSTGGFAGGANVLTF	TGTGCCAGCAGCACTGGAGGGTTCGCGGGAGGGGCCAACGTCCTGACTTTC
TRBD1	TRBV6-1	few	TRBJ2-7	CASSAAGGEQYF	TGTGCCAGCAGTGCTGCAGGGGGAGAGCAGTACTTC
TRBD2	TRBV6-5	.	TRBJ2-1	CASSLSGRSNEQFF	TGTGCCAGCAGCCTTAGCGGGAGGAGTAATGAGCAGTTCTTC
TRBD1	TRBV7-9	.	TRBJ2-2	CASRSGTGGTGELFF	TGTGCCAGCAGGTCCGGGACAGGGGGCACCGGGGAGCTGTTTTTT
.	TRBV30	.	TRBJ2-6	CAWRGGAGANVLTF	TGTGCCTGGAGAGGGGGGGCTGGGGCCAACGTCCTGACTTTC
.	TRBV19	.	TRBJ2-6	CASTRGLSGANVLTF	TGTGCCAGTACCCGAGGTCTCTCTGGGGCCAACGTCCTGACTTTC
TRBD1	TRBV30	.	TRBJ1-5	CASGTGLQPQHF	TGTGCTTCCGGGACAGGGCTTCAGCCCCAGCATTTT
.	TRBV2	.	TRBJ2-3	CASSDGRGTTDTQYF	TGTGCCAGCAGTGATGGCAGGGGAACGACAGATACGCAGTATTTT
.	TRBV18	.	TRBJ1-5	CASSPREGSNQPQHF	TGTGCCAGCTCACCACGGGAGGGAAGCAATCAGCCCCAGCATTTT
TRBD1	TRBV5-6	.	TRBJ1-3	CASSYRGPGNTIYF	TGTGCCAGCAGCTACAGGGGGCCAGGAAACACCATATATTTT
.	TRBV7-9	.	TRBJ2-1	CASSPGADYNEQFF	TGTGCCAGCAGCCCGGGAGCGGACTACAATGAGCAGTTCTTC
.	TRBV11-3	few	TRBJ2-7	CASSLGPSSYEQYF	TGTGCCAGCAGCTTAGGCCCCTCCAGCTACGAGCAGTACTTC
.	TRBV18	.	TRBJ1-2	CASSPERGGPYGYTF	TGTGCCAGCTCACCAGAAAGGGGAGGCCCTTATGGCTACACCTTC
TRBD1	TRBV5-1	.	TRBJ1-4	CASSSTGGAGEKLFF	TGCGCCAGCAGCTCCACAGGGGGCGCCGGTGAAAAACTGTTTTTT
TRBD1	TRBV5-5	.	TRBJ1-2	CASSTGGTGIYGYTF	TGTGCCAGCAGCACGGGGGGGACAGGGATATATGGCTACACCTTC
.	TRBV19	.	TRBJ1-2	CASSLQAQSNYGYTF	TGTGCCAGTAGCCTACAGGCCCAGTCTAACTATGGCTACACCTTC
.	TRBV6-1	few	TRBJ2-7	CASSLIGGMTYEQYF	TGTGCCAGCAGTCTTATAGGAGGGATGACCTACGAGCAGTACTTC
TRBD1	TRBV27	.	TRBJ2-1	CASSLWDRDYNEQFF	TGTGCCAGCAGTTTATGGGACAGGGACTACAATGAGCAGTTCTTC
.	TRBV28	.	TRBJ2-5	CASSLPGGSQETQYF	TGTGCCAGCAGTTTGCCGGGGGGCAGTCAAGAGACCCAGTACTTC
.	TRBV29-1	.	TRBJ1-1	CSVDGGRGGNTEAFF	TGCAGCGTTGACGGGGGGCGGGGTGGGAACACTGAAGCTTTCTTT
TRBD2	TRBV7-9	once	TRBJ2-1	CASSPGTSEFF	TGTGCCAGCAGCCCCGGGACTAGCGAGTTCTTC
TRBD2	TRBV19	.	TRBJ2-1	CASSVGASGSEQFF	TGTGCCAGTAGTGTTGGGGCTAGCGGGAGTGAGCAGTTCTTC
TRBD1	TRBV10-3	.	TRBJ1-3	CAINRDRGAGNTIYF	TGTGCCATCAACCGGGACAGGGGTGCTGGAAACACCATATATTTT
.	TRBV10-3	few	TRBJ1-2	CAISYRDGGYTF	TGTGCCATCAGTTACAGGGACGGTGGCTACACCTTC
TRBD1	TRBV30	few	TRBJ1-4	CAWSTPWTGGQTTNEKLFF	TGTGCCTGGAGTACTCCTTGGACAGGGGGCCAAACAACTAATGAAAAACTGTTTTTT